This T cell receptor (beta chain) stems from a study of control samples from healthy donors and cancer patients. Clones were sequenced by immunoSEQ multiplex PCR, and TCRdb holds only the in-frame ones, with some missing. Here the sample spans approximately 190,000 clones, approximately 91% being singletons. Germline CDR1 reads MNHNY; CDR2 reads SVGAGI (reference sequence). V shed 5 bases and J shed 2 bases, with 13 bases lying between them. The CDR3 totals 15 residues. The specimen was blood. The sequence came from a man under 40 in good health. This chain joins TRBV6-6 and TRBJ2-1, with D perhaps matching TRBD1 or TRBD2 (5 bases each). The CDR3: CASSDGRGAYNEQFF. CDR3 sequence (DNA): TGTGCCAGCAGTGACGGTAGGGGAGCCTACAATGAGCAGTTCTTC.